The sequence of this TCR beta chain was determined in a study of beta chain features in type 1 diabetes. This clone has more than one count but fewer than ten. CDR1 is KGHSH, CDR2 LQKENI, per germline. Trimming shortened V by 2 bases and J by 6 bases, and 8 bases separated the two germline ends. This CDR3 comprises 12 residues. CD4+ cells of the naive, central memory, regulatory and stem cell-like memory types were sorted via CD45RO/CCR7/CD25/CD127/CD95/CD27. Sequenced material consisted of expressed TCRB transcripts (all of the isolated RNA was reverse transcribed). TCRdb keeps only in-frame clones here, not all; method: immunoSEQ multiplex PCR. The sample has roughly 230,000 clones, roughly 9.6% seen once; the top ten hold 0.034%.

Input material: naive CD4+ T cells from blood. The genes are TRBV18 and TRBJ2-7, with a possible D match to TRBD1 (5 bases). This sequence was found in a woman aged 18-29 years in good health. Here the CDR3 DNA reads TGTGCCAGCTCACCAGAAGGGGCCGAGCAGTACTTC. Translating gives CASSPEGAEQYF.